A single sample is the source of the 18 T cell receptor beta chains below, sequenced in a study of naive and memory T cell subsets. An equimolar mix of two oligonucleotides served as the beta constant-region primer for TRBC1 and TRBC2. The ligated cDNA underwent four PCR rounds using SP2 and nested alpha and beta constant-region primers. Each CDR3 protein gets one entry after TCRdb re-called the UMI-ligation and nested PCR reads with MiXCR. The sample yields about 10,000 distinct CDR3 sequences, roughly 5.4% seen once. The source material was CD4+ TEMRA cells from blood. Subset meaning: effector memory re-expressing CD45RA, CD45RA+ CD27-. All receptors derive from a human donor in good health.

This clonotype was detected many times. The chain combines TRBV7-2 with TRBJ1-5, with D maybe TRBD1 (5 bases). Looked up from germline, CDR1 is SGHTA and CDR2 is FQGNSA. The CDR3 is 16 residues long. V was cut by 3 bases and J by 3 bases, with 15 bases left in between. Here the CDR3 DNA reads TGTGCCAGCAGCTTGACCGGGACTGGGAACAATCAGCCCCAGCATTTT. This encodes CASSLTGTGNNQPQHF.

This clonotype is categorized as medium-sized. The chain employs TRBV3-1 and TRBJ1-1; D remains ambiguous. This CDR3 contains 16 residues. Per the germline V gene, CDR1 is LGHDT and CDR2 is YNNKEL (reference sequence). Trimming pared 1 base from V and 6 bases from J, leaving 18 bases between. The CDR3 coding sequence is TGTGCCAGCAGCCAAGTTGGTACTTCGGCTGCTGCTGAAGCTTTCTTT. Translation: CASSQVGTSAAAEAFF.

This clonotype was counted many times. This chain links TRBV6-2 or TRBV6-3 with TRBJ2-5; the D is unclear. CDR1 and CDR2 (germline): MNHEY, SVGEGT. Trimming took 2 bases from V and 1 from J, leaving 11 bases between them. This CDR3 region has 15 residues. The CDR3 loop is CASSYGGGPQETQYF. The CDR3 DNA sequence: TGTGCCAGCAGTTACGGTGGCGGACCCCAAGAGACCCAGTACTTC.

This clonotype was observed a handful of times. V and J are TRBV11-3 and TRBJ2-1, with D perhaps given as TRBD1 or TRBD2 (5 bases each). The CDR3 consists of 14 residues. Germline CDR1 reads SGHNT; CDR2 reads YENEEA. V lost 3 bases and J 4 bases, leaving 10 bases between the germline ends. CDR3 nucleotides: TGTGCCAGCAGCTTCCAGGGACCTTACAATGAGCAGTTCTTC. Its protein is CASSFQGPYNEQFF.

This clonotype has at least ten counts. The rearrangement uses TRBV6-2 or TRBV6-3 and TRBJ2-1; D might be TRBD1 (6 bases). V lost 8 bases to trimming and J lost 1 base, with 15 bases between them. Germline V lookup: CDR1 MNHEY, CDR2 SVGEGT. The CDR3 is 15 amino acids. The CDR3, as DNA: TGTGCCAGCCTCGGCCAGGGGTTTTCCTACAATGAGCAGTTCTTC. Its translation: CASLGQGFSYNEQFF.

V is TRBV3-1 and J is TRBJ2-1; the D gene is possibly TRBD1 (5 bases). The ends were cut back, 0 bases at V and 6 bases at J, with 15 bases in the middle. Germline V gives CDR1 LGHDT, CDR2 YNNKEL (reference sequence). The CDR3 has 16 amino acids. CDR3 bases: TGTGCCAGCAGCCAAGATATCCCAGGGCTGGGCAATGAGCAGTTCTTC. It codes for CASSQDIPGLGNEQFF.

At least ten counts were recorded for this clonotype. This rearrangement joins TRBV28 to TRBJ1-1; D is undetermined. The germline V and J ends were trimmed by 1 base and 1 base, with 13 bases remaining between them. CDR1 MDHEN and CDR2 SYDVKM come from the germline V gene. There are 16 residues in the CDR3. The CDR3 coding sequence is TGTGCCAGCAGTTTATTAACTCCCCAACGGAACACTGAAGCTTTCTTT. This encodes CASSLLTPQRNTEAFF.

This clonotype was observed many times. The chain is built from TRBV28 and TRBJ1-5; the D gene is possibly TRBD1 (5 bases). There are 16 residues in the CDR3. Trimming stripped 7 bases from V and 6 bases from J, with 22 bases between. Germline-derived CDR1 and CDR2 are MDHEN and SYDVKM. CDR3 coding DNA: TGTGCCAGCATCCCCTCGTCGGCAGGGACGGGTCAGCCCCAGCATTTT. Its protein is CASIPSSAGTGQPQHF. Together with reference TRBV28 and TRBJ1-5, the CDR3 gives the full variable domain: DVKVTQSSRYLVKRTGEKVFLECVQDMDHENMFWYRQDPGLGLRLIYFSYDVKMKEKGDIPEGYSVSREKKERFSLILESASTNQTSMYLCASIPSSAGTGQPQHFGDGTRLSIL.

This clonotype has ten or more counts. This sequence joins TRBV7-2 and TRBJ2-2; 7 bases map to TRBD2. The CDR3 length is 16 residues. The germline V gene has CDR1 SGHTA and CDR2 FQGNSA. Losses at the gene ends were 1 base for V and 0 bases for J; bases not matched to a gene: 2. Here the CDR3 DNA reads TGTGCCAGCAGCTTAGTTGCGGGGGCGAACACCGGGGAGCTGTTTTTT. Translation gives CASSLVAGANTGELFF.

This clonotype has ten or more counts. The genes are TRBV23-1 and TRBJ2-7, with TRBD1 identical over 8 bases. TRBV23-1 is reported as an ORF; its role is uncertain. The CDR3 has 16 residues. V was pared by 2 bases and J by 3 bases, with 9 bases of the junction left unmatched. The CDR3 bases are TGCGCCAGCAGTCAACCTTTCGCGGGACAGGACTACGAGCAGTACTTC. Encoded protein: CASSQPFAGQDYEQYF.

The sample holds many counts of this clonotype. CDR3 bases: TGCAGTGCTATTAACTCCCTAGCCGCCCCCTACGAGCAGTACTTC. It encodes CSAINSLAAPYEQYF. The chain combines TRBV20-1 with TRBJ2-7, with D tentatively TRBD2 (5 bases). Germline CDR1 DFQATT, CDR2 SNEGSKA (reference sequence). The CDR3 runs to 15 residues. V lost 4 bases and J lost 2, with 18 bases in between.

This clonotype has only a few counts. The chain links TRBV7-8 to TRBJ2-4, with a weak D call TRBD1 (6 bases). V was clipped by 5 bases and J by 7 bases, with 21 bases between them. Germline CDR1 and CDR2: SGHVS and FQNEAQ. This CDR3 spans 16 amino acids. The CDR3 spells CASSPMLGQSSNIQYF. The CDR3 bases are TGTGCCAGCAGCCCAATGCTGGGACAATCCAGTAACATTCAGTACTTC.

The V gene is TRBV29-1, the J gene TRBJ2-7; TRBD2 might be the D (5 bases). Trimming removed 5 bases at V and 5 bases at J, with 19 bases between. Germline CDR1 reads SQVTM; CDR2 reads ANQGSEA. The CDR3 spans 14 residues. CDR3 loop: CSVPRTGKVNEQYF. For the CDR3, the DNA is TGCAGCGTTCCCAGGACGGGGAAGGTCAACGAGCAGTACTTC.

This clonotype was recorded many times. V gene TRBV7-2 combines with J gene TRBJ1-3; D not certain. CDR1 is SGHTA, CDR2 FQGNSA, per germline. Trimming pared 3 bases from V and 4 bases from J, leaving 16 bases between. The CDR3 has 16 residues. CDR3 region: CASSLEGAQMGNTIYF. The CDR3 nucleotides are TGTGCCAGCAGCTTGGAGGGAGCACAAATGGGAAACACCATATATTTT. Full variable domain (rest looked up from reference TRBV7-2 and TRBJ1-3): GAGVSQSPSNKVTEKGKDVELRCDPISGHTALYWYRQSLGQGLEFLIYFQGNSAPDKSGLPSDRFSAERTGGSVSTLTIQRTQQEDSAVYLCASSLEGAQMGNTIYFGEGSWLTVV.

This clonotype was detected ten times or more. This chain joins TRBV7-6 and TRBJ2-3; D is unresolved. CDR1 is SGHVS and CDR2 is FNYEAQ in the germline V gene. Between the trimmed V and J ends, which lost 2 bases and 1 base, there was a span of 10 bases. The CDR3 length is 15 residues. CDR3 region: CASSLWQVRTDTQYF. CDR3 in DNA: TGTGCCAGCAGCTTATGGCAGGTCCGCACAGATACGCAGTATTTT.

The chain has TRBV5-6 and TRBJ2-1, with 10 bases aligning to TRBD2. Trimming took 5 bases from V and 8 from J; bases not matched to a gene: 7. Per the germline V gene, CDR1 is SGHDT and CDR2 is YYEEEE. The CDR3 has 14 amino acids. CDR3 coding DNA: TGTGCCAGCAGAGAAGCGGGGGGGGGCGATGAGCAGTTCTTC. This sequence encodes CASREAGGGDEQFF.

This clonotype turned up a few times. J is TRBJ1-4 and V is TRBV18, with D possibly TRBD1 on 5 matching bases. CDR3 length equals 18 residues. The V and J ends lost 3 bases and 0 bases respectively, with 17 bases between them. The germline V gene has CDR1 KGHSH and CDR2 LQKENI. The CDR3 is CASSPYPRVSTTNEKLFF. The CDR3 DNA sequence: TGTGCCAGCTCACCTTATCCCAGGGTCTCAACAACTAATGAAAAACTGTTTTTT.

This clonotype showed up just a few times. The chain joins TRBV11-2 to TRBJ2-5, with D unresolved. CDR1 is SGHAT, CDR2 FQNNGV, per germline. The CDR3 is made up of 17 amino acids. Trimming removed 1 base at V and 1 base at J, with 16 bases between. In nucleotides, the CDR3 is TGTGCCAGCAGCTTAGTTTCTCAGATTGGATCCCAAGAGACCCAGTACTTC. Its translation: CASSLVSQIGSQETQYF.